The next 11 T cell receptor beta chains were all read from a single sample in a study of shared clonotypes between healthy human individuals. The naive CD8 population came from CD45RO-negative cells selected for CCR7, without terminally differentiated effector memory CD45RA+ cells. Only in-frame clones appear in the TCRdb table, and some are missing; sequencing was by immunoSEQ multiplex PCR. The table has around 650,000 clones, about 96% seen once. The sample taken for sequencing was naive CD8+ T cells sorted from blood. These receptors were taken from a woman in her twenties or thirties in good health.

V and J are TRBV2 and TRBJ1-1, with TRBD1 matching 7 bases. The V segment lost 10 bases and the J segment 0 bases; nucleotides outside the gene matches: 5. The germline V gene has CDR1 SNHLY and CDR2 FYNNEI. The CDR3 totals 13 residues. Here the CDR3 reads CATRTGLNTEAFF. CDR3 sequence (DNA): TGTGCCACCCGGACAGGCCTGAACACTGAAGCTTTCTTT.

The V and J genes are TRBV7-8 and TRBJ2-7, with 9 bases fitting TRBD1. The CDR3 is 16 amino acids. Germline-derived CDR1 and CDR2 are SGHVS and FQNEAQ. Trimming at V came to 4 bases and at J to 2 bases, leaving 9 bases not matched to a gene. The CDR3 protein is CASSSHETGGTYEQYF. In DNA, the CDR3 is TGTGCCAGCAGCTCGCACGAGACAGGGGGAACCTACGAGCAGTACTTC.

V gene TRBV7-9 combines with J gene TRBJ2-7; 9 bases align to TRBD1. V was pared by 5 bases and J by 5 bases, with 7 bases of the junction left unmatched. The CDR3 is made up of 14 amino acids. Germline CDR1 is SEHNR and CDR2 is FQNEAQ (reference sequence). In DNA form, the CDR3 reads TGTGCCAGCAGCCCCGGACAGGGGTTCCACGAGCAGTACTTC. Amino acid sequence: CASSPGQGFHEQYF.

The V gene is TRBV5-6, the J gene TRBJ2-7, with D uncertain. Trimming took off 0 bases at V and 1 base at J, with 8 bases between the two ends. CDR1 SGHDT and CDR2 YYEEEE come from the germline V gene. The CDR3 is 14 residues long. CDR3 DNA: TGTGCCAGCAGCTTGGGTTTGGGTTCCTACGAGCAGTACTTC. The encoded protein is CASSLGLGSYEQYF.

J is TRBJ2-7 and V is TRBV5-8; D gene ambiguous. Trimming pared 4 bases from V and 7 bases from J, leaving 12 bases between. Germline V gene data show CDR1 as SGHTS and CDR2 as YDEGEE. The CDR3 length is 12 residues. The CDR3 loop is CASSLSAVEQYF. DNA of the CDR3: TGTGCCAGCAGCCTATCGGCGGTTGAGCAGTACTTC.

This rearrangement joins TRBV4-1 to TRBJ2-1; 12 nucleotides agree with TRBD1. Germline V gene sequence: CDR1 MGHRA, CDR2 YSYEKL. Trimming cost V 0 bases and J 6 bases; bases outside gene matches: 3. This CDR3 contains 16 residues. CDR3 region: CASSQEGTGGGNEQFF. CDR3 DNA sequence: TGCGCCAGCAGCCAAGAGGGGACAGGGGGCGGCAATGAGCAGTTCTTC.

The genes are TRBV19 and TRBJ1-5; D call uncertain. CDR3 length equals 13 residues. Germline values: CDR1 LNHDA, CDR2 SQIVND (reference sequence). Between the trimmed V and J ends, which lost 9 bases and 3 bases, there was a span of 12 bases. Written as DNA, the CDR3 is TGTGCCAGCCTGGACGGAATCAATCAGCCCCAGCATTTT. This codes for CASLDGINQPQHF.

The chain recombines TRBV6-5 with TRBJ2-7; D is ambiguous. CDR3 length equals 14 residues. Trimming removed 0 bases at V and 5 bases at J, with 11 bases between. Germline CDR1 MNHEY, CDR2 SVGAGI. This CDR3 reads CASSYSGPPDEQYF. CDR3 nucleotides: TGTGCCAGCAGTTACTCCGGGCCACCGGACGAGCAGTACTTC.

The chain recombines TRBV2 with TRBJ1-2; possibly TRBD1 for D (6 bases). Deletions cut 4 bases from V and 4 bases from J, with 16 bases between. The CDR3 is made up of 15 amino acids. Germline V gene lookup returns CDR1 SNHLY and CDR2 FYNNEI. The CDR3 protein is CASSGYREWGYGYTF. In DNA form, the CDR3 reads TGTGCCAGCAGTGGGTACAGGGAATGGGGCTATGGCTACACCTTC.

The V gene is TRBV4-1, the J gene TRBJ1-5; D is uncertain. The CDR3 has 16 residues. V lost 4 bases, J lost 2 bases, and 15 bases lay in between. The germline V gene encodes CDR1 MGHRA and CDR2 YSYEKL. Here the CDR3 DNA reads TGCGCCAGCAGCCCGTTCCCAGGATCGGGCAATCAGCCCCAGCATTTT. It translates to CASSPFPGSGNQPQHF.

The chain has TRBV7-9 and TRBJ2-3; 7 positions match TRBD1. The CDR3 runs 15 residues. CDR1 is SEHNR and CDR2 is FQNEAQ in the germline V gene (reference sequence). V was pared by 6 bases and J by 0 bases, with 6 bases of the junction left unmatched. CDR3 DNA sequence: TGTGCCAGCAGAACCCGACAGGGCAGCACAGATACGCAGTATTTT. Translated: CASRTRQGSTDTQYF.